The 15 T cell receptor beta chains given below trace back to one sample, sequenced in a study of cytomegalovirus exposure and HLA in healthy donors. PCR amplification relied on 60 Vbeta primers (plus 13 Jbeta primers). Here immunoSEQ multiplex PCR was the method, and the copy in TCRdb shows in-frame clones only, minus some. The repertoire consists of 120,000 or so clones, with about 71% occurring once and the leading ten covering more than 3%. The sample taken for sequencing was PBMCs. Receptors were obtained from a woman aged 45-60 years in good health and CMV-seronegative.

The sample holds one count of this clone. The J gene is TRBJ2-1, the V gene TRBV5-6, with D perhaps TRBD2 (6 bases). The V and J ends lost 2 bases and 0 bases respectively, with 9 bases between them. CDR1 is SGHDT, CDR2 YYEEEE, per germline. This CDR3 spans 15 amino acids. CDR3 bases: TGTGCCAGCAGCTTCGTCGGGAGCTCCTACAATGAGCAGTTCTTC. Translated: CASSFVGSSYNEQFF.

The CDR3 sequence is CASSSYPERAFF. In nucleotides, the CDR3 is TGTGCCAGCAGCTCTTACCCTGAGAGAGCTTTCTTT. V usage is TRBV13 and J usage is TRBJ1-1, with no clear D. The germline V gene has CDR1 PRHDT and CDR2 FYEKMQ (reference sequence). The CDR3 runs 12 residues. V lost 4 bases and J lost 10, with 13 bases in between.

This chain links TRBV9 with TRBJ2-7; D is possibly TRBD1 (6 bases). CDR3 length: 14 residues. CDR1 is SGDLS and CDR2 is YYNGEE in the germline V gene. Trimming stripped 4 bases from V and 0 bases from J, with 11 bases between. The CDR3 region is CASSPAGDSYEQYF. CDR3 sequence (DNA): TGTGCCAGCAGCCCAGCAGGGGACTCCTACGAGCAGTACTTC.

The genes are TRBV25-1 and TRBJ1-5, with D possibly matching TRBD1 (6 bases). V lost 0 bases to trimming and J lost 8 bases, with 11 bases between them. CDR1 MGHDK and CDR2 SYGVNS come from the germline V gene. This CDR3 has 14 amino acids. CDR3 residues: CASSEYGGGEPQHF. The CDR3 DNA reads as TGTGCCAGCAGTGAATATGGAGGGGGGGAGCCCCAGCATTTT. The variable domain in full, completed from reference TRBV25-1 and TRBJ1-5, reads EADIYQTPRYLVIGTGKKITLECSQTMGHDKMYWYQQDPGMELHLIHYSYGVNSTEKGDLSSESTVSRIRTEHFPLTLESARPSHTSQYLCASSEYGGGEPQHFGDGTRLSIL.

The chain is built from TRBV7-8 and TRBJ1-4; D is uncertain. Germline V gives CDR1 SGHVS, CDR2 FQNEAQ. The CDR3 runs 15 residues. V was shortened by 2 bases and J by 0 bases, with 7 bases between the two germline ends. CDR3 nucleotide sequence: TGTGCCAGCAGCTTACTCCTTGCAACTAATGAAAAACTGTTTTTT. This gives the protein CASSLLLATNEKLFF.

V and J are TRBV19 and TRBJ1-1; 7 nucleotides align to TRBD1. This CDR3 is built from 14 residues. V was clipped by 7 bases and J by 3 bases; unmatched bases: 8. The germline V gene has CDR1 LNHDA and CDR2 SQIVND (reference sequence). In nucleotides, the CDR3 is TGTGCCAGTACCAGGGACAGAACATACACTGAAGCTTTCTTT. Residues: CASTRDRTYTEAFF.

This sequence joins TRBV7-2 and TRBJ2-7, with 10 bases aligning to TRBD1. This CDR3 comprises 13 residues. Trimming at V came to 3 bases and at J to 6 bases, leaving 2 bases not matched to a gene. Germline CDR1 reads SGHTA; CDR2 reads FQGNSA. The CDR3 nucleotides are TGTGCCAGCAGCTTCGACAGGGGGCTCGAGCAGTACTTC. It translates to CASSFDRGLEQYF.

V and J are TRBV27 and TRBJ1-1, with D maybe TRBD1 (5 bases). In germline, CDR1 is MNHEY, CDR2 SMNVEV (reference sequence). Trimming left V 2 bases short and J 0 bases short, with 19 bases between. The CDR3 runs to 18 residues. CDR3 nucleotides: TGTGCCAGCAGTTTAATATATGTTCAGGGACTAATGAACACTGAAGCTTTCTTT. It encodes CASSLIYVQGLMNTEAFF.

The CDR3 loop is CATSREASYEQYF. Here the CDR3 DNA reads TGTGCCACCAGCAGAGAAGCCTCCTACGAGCAGTACTTC. The chain is built from TRBV15 and TRBJ2-7; D call uncertain. Germline V CDR1 and CDR2: LNHNV, YYDKDF (reference sequence). V was cut by 0 bases and J by 0 bases, with 3 bases left in between. This CDR3 comprises 13 residues.

The rearrangement joins TRBV5-5 to TRBJ1-1; D call uncertain. CDR1 and CDR2 from the germline V gene are SGHKS and YYEKEE (reference sequence). The V and J ends lost 5 bases and 8 bases respectively, with 16 bases between them. This CDR3 comprises 13 residues. The DNA for the CDR3 is TGTGCCAGCAGTTCCCCGAGCGGGTTGGAAGCTTTCTTT. The encoded protein is CASSSPSGLEAFF.

Turning to this clone: The germline gene is not matched at one end of the junction; a read error may be the cause. V is TRBV7-9 and J is TRBJ2-1; 8 positions agree with TRBD2. CDR3 length: 15 amino acids. Germline CDR1 is SEHNR and CDR2 is FQNEAQ (reference sequence). The CDR3: CASSPGRDSNNEQFF. CDR3 nucleotide sequence: TGTGCCAGCAGTCCCGGGAGGGACTCCAACAATGAGCAGTTCTTC.

The V call is TRBV11-1, the J call TRBJ2-7; 11 nucleotides agree with TRBD1. The ends lost 2 bases at V and 3 bases at J; junction bases unmatched: 3. The CDR3 spans 15 residues. CDR1 and CDR2 from the germline V gene are SGHAT and FQDESV (reference sequence). The CDR3 here is CASSLPGQGVYEQYF. The CDR3 bases are TGTGCCAGCAGCTTACCGGGACAGGGGGTCTACGAGCAGTACTTC.

This clone was recorded a few times. Other DNA sequences within the sample encode an identical CDR3. J is TRBJ2-3 and V is TRBV11-3; 14 bases fit TRBD2. Germline loops: CDR1 SGHNT, CDR2 YENEEA. The CDR3 sequence is 16 residues long. V lost 5 bases to trimming and J lost 3 bases; unmatched junction nucleotides: 4. The CDR3 is CASSPGTSGRTDTQYF. The CDR3 region has the DNA TGTGCCAGCAGCCCCGGGACTAGCGGGAGAACAGATACGCAGTATTTT.

V and J are TRBV19 and TRBJ2-3, with 7 bases lining up with TRBD1. This CDR3 is built from 17 residues. CDR1 and CDR2 (germline): LNHDA, SQIVND (reference sequence). V was clipped by 5 bases and J by 2 bases; unmatched bases: 13. CDR3 nucleotides: TGTGCCAGTAGTGCACTTCGGGACAGCTTACCCACAGATACGCAGTATTTT. Translated, it gives CASSALRDSLPTDTQYF.

This clone came up a few times. V usage is TRBV19 and J usage is TRBJ2-5, with a weak D call TRBD2 (5 bases). The closer fit of TRBJ2-7 to the DNA end suggests the J call may be wrong. The CDR3 is 13 residues long. CDR1 is LNHDA and CDR2 is SQIVND in the germline V gene (reference sequence). CDR3 DNA: TGTGCCAGTAGTATGTCTGGAGGTGACGAGCAGTACTTC. It specifies CASSMSGGDEQYF.